A single sample is the source of the 27 T cell receptor beta chains below, sequenced in a study of brain metastases from non-small cell lung cancer. Assay: immunoSEQ multiplex PCR; the TCRdb copy retains only in-frame clones and omits some. The profile covers around 1,400 clones, with 85% to 90% appearing a single time and approximately 16% taken by the ten largest. The sequenced sample was tumor-adjacent normal tissue. The receptors were sampled from a donor at least 40 years old with non-small cell lung cancer.

The V call is TRBV6-1, the J call TRBJ1-2; a possible D gene is TRBD1 (6 bases). V was cut by 2 bases and J by 5 bases, with 15 bases left in between. Germline V gene data show CDR1 as MNHNS and CDR2 as SASEGT. This CDR3 is 15 amino acids long. The CDR3 region has the DNA TGTGCCAGCAGTGAAATTGGACAGTCCAATTATGGCTACACCTTC. As protein: CASSEIGQSNYGYTF.

The rearrangement joins TRBV6-6 to TRBJ1-1; D unresolved. CDR1 and CDR2 (germline): MNHNY, SVGAGI (reference sequence). Trimming cost V 6 bases and J 6 bases, with 14 bases left between them. The CDR3 runs 13 residues. The chain's CDR3 is CASRPGNSAEAFF. The CDR3 DNA sequence: TGTGCCAGCAGACCCGGGAACTCGGCTGAAGCTTTCTTT.

CDR3 region: CASSYSGEGYTF. The CDR3 region has the DNA TGTGCCAGCAGTTACTCGGGGGAAGGCTACACCTTC. The rearrangement joins TRBV6-5 to TRBJ1-2; weak D call: TRBD1 (5 bases). This CDR3 is 12 amino acids long. Germline V gene lookup returns CDR1 MNHEY and CDR2 SVGAGI. V was clipped by 0 bases and J by 8 bases, with 7 bases between them.

Details on this clone: A much larger clone lies one base from this, so it may be a read error. The sample has other DNA sequences that encode this CDR3 too. The chain has TRBV7-8 and TRBJ2-3, with 9 positions matching TRBD1. With V trimmed by 1 base and J by 4 bases, 6 bases remained unmatched. Germline CDR1 is SGHVS and CDR2 is FQNEAQ. This CDR3 comprises 16 residues. This CDR3 reads CASSLGGQGYPDTQYF. For the CDR3, the DNA is TGTGCCAGCAGCTTAGGGGGACAGGGATACCCAGATACGCAGTATTTT.

This chain joins TRBV4-1 and TRBJ2-1, with 13 bases matching TRBD2. This CDR3 is built from 17 residues. J gave up 6 bases and V 2 bases, and 7 bases lay outside the gene matches. Germline lookup yields CDR1 MGHRA and CDR2 YSYEKL. The CDR3 DNA sequence: TGCGCCAGCAGCCAAACTAGCGGGGGGGTCCAGTTCAATGAGCAGTTCTTC. Residues: CASSQTSGGVQFNEQFF.

This chain links TRBV9 with TRBJ2-3; no reliable D call. Trimming took off 2 bases at V and 2 bases at J, with 12 bases between the two ends. Germline V gene lookup returns CDR1 SGDLS and CDR2 YYNGEE. The CDR3 contains 15 residues. The CDR3 region is CASSVLFDPTDTQYF. For the CDR3, the DNA is TGTGCCAGCAGCGTTCTATTTGATCCCACAGATACGCAGTATTTT. The full variable domain, its missing parts supplied by reference TRBV9 and TRBJ2-3, is DSGVTQTPKHLITATGQRVTLRCSPRSGDLSVYWYQQSLDQGLQFLIQYYNGEERAKGNILERFSAQQFPDLHSELNLSSLELGDSALYFCASSVLFDPTDTQYFGPGTRLTVL.

The V gene is TRBV25-1, the J gene TRBJ2-1; 9 bases align to TRBD2. The CDR3 runs 16 residues. Germline V CDR1 and CDR2: MGHDK, SYGVNS. V lost 1 base, J lost 7 bases, and 8 bases stayed unmatched. The CDR3 loop is CASSESRRGGLNEQFF. CDR3 bases: TGTGCCAGCAGTGAATCACGGCGGGGGGGCCTTAATGAGCAGTTCTTC.

The chain employs TRBV5-6 and TRBJ2-2; the D gene is possibly TRBD1 (6 bases). This CDR3 region has 14 residues. Per germline, CDR1 SGHDT and CDR2 YYEEEE. V was cut by 3 bases and J by 7 bases, with 13 bases left in between. The CDR3 DNA reads as TGTGCCAGCAGCTCACACAGGGATATCGGGGAGCTGTTTTTT. It is translated as CASSSHRDIGELFF.

The chain has TRBV9 and TRBJ1-2, with D possibly TRBD1 on 6 matching bases. V lost 3 bases and J 8 bases, leaving 11 bases between the germline ends. The CDR3 runs to 12 residues. CDR1 and CDR2 from the germline V gene are SGDLS and YYNGEE. Here the CDR3 reads CASSDQGWGYTF. CDR3 in DNA: TGTGCCAGCAGCGATCAGGGGTGGGGCTACACCTTC.

The chain combines TRBV12-5 with TRBJ2-3; D gene unclear. CDR1 and CDR2 from the germline V gene are LGHNT and FRNRAP. V shed 6 bases and J shed 2 bases, with 12 bases lying between them. The CDR3 sequence is 14 residues long. The CDR3 sequence is CASGSSPFTDTQYF. CDR3 bases: TGTGCTAGTGGCTCCTCTCCTTTCACAGATACGCAGTATTTT. The variable domain in full, with the rest retrieved from reference TRBV12-5 and TRBJ2-3, is DARVTQTPRHKVTEMGQEVTMRCQPILGHNTVFWYRQTMMQGLELLAYFRNRAPLDDSGMPKDRFSAEMPDATLATLKIQPSEPRDSAVYFCASGSSPFTDTQYFGPGTRLTVL.

CDR3: CAWNVVGATRYYTDTQYF. The CDR3 bases are TGTGCCTGGAATGTTGTAGGGGCCACCCGATATTATACAGATACGCAGTATTTT. V usage is TRBV30 and J usage is TRBJ2-3; TRBD1 might be the D (5 bases). The CDR3 runs to 18 residues. The V and J ends lost 4 bases and 3 bases respectively, with 26 bases between them. CDR1 and CDR2 from the germline V gene are GTSNPN and SVGIG (reference sequence).

V gene TRBV4-1 combines with J gene TRBJ1-1; D is ambiguous. Germline CDR1 MGHRA, CDR2 YSYEKL. CDR3 size: 14 residues. V dropped 8 bases and J dropped 2 bases, with 15 bases sitting between them. As DNA, the CDR3 is TGCGCCAGCTCGTGGACTCGAGGAAACACTGAAGCTTTCTTT. Its translation is CASSWTRGNTEAFF.

The chain carries TRBV5-1 and TRBJ1-2; D possibly corresponds to TRBD1 (6 bases). V was cut by 4 bases and J by 4 bases, with 14 bases left in between. CDR1 SGHRS and CDR2 YFSETQ come from the germline V gene. The CDR3 spans 14 residues. The DNA for the CDR3 is TGCGCCAGCAGCCGGGACATAGTGACCTATGGCTACACCTTC. It translates to CASSRDIVTYGYTF.

The sample holds one count of this clone. V gene TRBV19 combines with J gene TRBJ1-2; 7 bases match TRBD1. This CDR3 spans 13 amino acids. CDR1 LNHDA and CDR2 SQIVND come from the germline V gene (reference sequence). V lost 5 bases, J lost 5 bases, and 5 bases stayed unmatched. CDR3 sequence: CASSPDRSYGYTF. The DNA for the CDR3 is TGTGCCAGTAGTCCGGACAGGTCATATGGCTACACCTTC.

The chain couples TRBV11-1 to TRBJ1-1; D uncertain. Germline loops: CDR1 SGHAT, CDR2 FQDESV (reference sequence). The CDR3 is made up of 15 amino acids. The V end lost 0 bases, the J end lost 4 bases, and 12 bases lay between the germline ends. The CDR3 here is CASSLAGIEGTEAFF. The CDR3 bases are TGTGCCAGCAGCTTAGCCGGGATTGAGGGCACTGAAGCTTTCTTT.

The chain has TRBV5-8 and TRBJ2-7; no definite D call. Trimming left V 6 bases short and J 4 bases short, with 20 bases between. The CDR3 is 15 amino acids. Germline V gives CDR1 SGHTS, CDR2 YDEGEE. CDR3 bases: TGTGCCAGCAACCACCATCCAGCCACTAATTACGAGCAGTACGTC. Encoded protein: CASNHHPATNYEQYV.

The genes are TRBV7-2 and TRBJ2-3; tentatively, D is TRBD1 or TRBD2 (5 bases each). Germline CDR1 and CDR2: SGHTA and FQGNSA. The CDR3 consists of 14 residues. V was cut by 2 bases and J by 5 bases, with 11 bases left in between. CDR3 amino acids: CASSLNGAGDTQYF. CDR3 DNA: TGTGCCAGCAGCTTAAACGGGGCAGGAGATACGCAGTATTTT.

The chain uses TRBV2 and TRBJ1-1; the D gene is possibly TRBD1 (5 bases). The V end lost 6 bases, the J end lost 4 bases, and 18 bases lay between the germline ends. This CDR3 is built from 15 residues. Germline V CDR1 and CDR2: SNHLY, FYNNEI. The CDR3 DNA follows: TGTGCCAGCAGGACGGAGGGGTTGATGGGCACTGAAGCTTTCTTT. Translating it yields CASRTEGLMGTEAFF. Full variable domain (outside the CDR3, taken from reference TRBV2 and TRBJ1-1): EPEVTQTPSHQVTQMGQEVILRCVPISNHLYFYWYRQILGQKVEFLVSFYNNEISEKSEIFDDQFSVERPDGSNFTLKIRSTKLEDSAMYFCASRTEGLMGTEAFFGQGTRLTVV.

This clone has just one count. One base away lies a much larger clone, so this may be a sequencing read error. The same CDR3 is also encoded by other DNA sequences in this sample. V is TRBV15 and J is TRBJ2-7; no firm D call. CDR1 is LNHNV, CDR2 YYDKDF, per germline (reference sequence). The length of the CDR3 is 14 residues. CDR3 DNA: TGTGCCACCAGCAGTCTGGACGCAGCCTACGAACAGTACGTC. Protein: CATSSLDAAYEQYV.

The V and J genes are TRBV14 and TRBJ2-5; no clear D. The CDR3 spans 14 residues. V was pared by 0 bases and J by 0 bases, with 5 bases between. Germline V lookup: CDR1 SGHDN, CDR2 FVKESK. The CDR3 DNA reads TGTGCCAGCAGCCAAGAGGGGTACCAAGAGACCCAGTACTTC. Its protein is CASSQEGYQETQYF.

The sample holds one count of this clone. This chain joins TRBV30 and TRBJ1-2; D gene unclear. CDR1 is GTSNPN, CDR2 SVGIG, per germline (reference sequence). This CDR3 has 13 residues. Trimming took 2 bases from V and 1 from J, leaving 8 bases between them. For the CDR3, the DNA is TGTGCCTGGAGTATAGTCCTTAACTATGGCTACACCTTC. This translates into CAWSIVLNYGYTF.

The chain carries TRBV4-3 and TRBJ1-2, with unresolved D. CDR3 length: 15 residues. Per germline, CDR1 LGHNA and CDR2 YSLEER. Trimming cost V 4 bases and J 2 bases, with 14 bases left between them. The CDR3: CASSPSRGINYGYTF. The CDR3 nucleotides read TGCGCCAGCAGCCCTTCCAGAGGCATAAACTATGGCTACACCTTC.

V gene TRBV28 combines with J gene TRBJ1-5, with a weak D call TRBD1 (5 bases). The germline V gene has CDR1 MDHEN and CDR2 SYDVKM. CDR3 size: 15 residues. The V and J ends lost 5 bases and 6 bases respectively, with 17 bases between them. The CDR3 protein is CASSPQGSKSQPQHF. The CDR3 DNA is TGTGCCAGCAGTCCTCAGGGATCTAAGAGTCAGCCCCAGCATTTT.

The CDR3 loop reads CASSRGGPAKAFF. CDR3 sequence (DNA): TGTGCCAGCTCAAGGGGAGGACCAGCTAAAGCTTTCTTT. The rearrangement uses TRBV18 and TRBJ1-1; TRBD1 might be the D (5 bases). The CDR3 totals 13 residues. The ends were cut back, 5 bases at V and 9 bases at J, with 16 bases in the middle. Germline V gene lookup returns CDR1 KGHSH and CDR2 LQKENI.

The J gene is TRBJ2-5, the V gene TRBV9, with 10 nucleotides matching TRBD1. The CDR3 loop spans 16 amino acids. The J segment lost 4 bases and the V segment lost 4 bases, leaving 10 bases of the junction unmatched. Germline V CDR1 and CDR2: SGDLS, YYNGEE. CDR3 nucleotide sequence: TGTGCCAGCAGCCCGGCTGGCGGGACAGGGGCAGAGACCCAGTACTTC. Amino acid sequence: CASSPAGGTGAETQYF.

This rearrangement joins TRBV4-3 to TRBJ2-1, with D possibly called TRBD1 or TRBD2 (5 bases each). The CDR3 length is 16 residues. V lost 0 bases, J lost 7 bases, and 16 bases lay in between. Germline assignment: CDR1 LGHNA and CDR2 YSLEER. The DNA of the CDR3 is TGCGCCAGCAGCCAAGATGGGACGGTGGGGATGAATGAGCAGTTCTTC. This translates into CASSQDGTVGMNEQFF.

The chain recombines TRBV6-1 with TRBJ1-2, with a tentative D call TRBD1 (6 bases). Germline V gene data show CDR1 as MNHNS and CDR2 as SASEGT. The CDR3 consists of 14 residues. The V gene lost 2 bases and the J gene lost 3 bases, with 10 bases spanning the gap. The DNA for the CDR3 is TGTGCCAGCAGTGAAACGAGGGGGGACTATGGCTACACCTTC. The encoded protein is CASSETRGDYGYTF.